Listed below are T cell receptor beta chains from one sample, sequenced in a study of cytomegalovirus exposure and HLA in healthy donors. Sequencing was performed with immunoSEQ multiplex PCR; in TCRdb, only in-frame clones are kept and a portion is missing. The sample shows fewer than 150,000 clones, roughly three quarters of them seen only once. The specimen sequenced was PBMCs. These TCRs come from a man aged 30-40 years in good health and CMV-seronegative. Each CDR3 is given with its conserved first and last residue. D genes are given only for firm matches. Size is omitted from some rows. Given values are once, few, many or a class for expanded clones.

clone_size: .; v_call: TRBV20-1; d_call: .; cdr3_length: 11; j_call: TRBJ2-5; cdr3_nt: TGCAGTGGTAACTATCAAGAGACCCAGTACTTC; cdr3_aa: CSGNYQETQYF
clone_size: .; v_call: TRBV4-1; d_call: .; cdr3_length: 16; j_call: TRBJ2-7; cdr3_nt: TGCGCCAGCAGCCAAGATCCCAGGGGAATTGCGTACGAGCAGTACTTC; cdr3_aa: CASSQDPRGIAYEQYF
clone_size: medium-sized; v_call: TRBV5-1; d_call: TRBD1; cdr3_length: 14; j_call: TRBJ2-7; cdr3_nt: TGCGCCAGCAGCCTTACAGGGGTAGCCTACGAGCAGTACTTC; cdr3_aa: CASSLTGVAYEQYF
clone_size: .; v_call: TRBV28; d_call: .; cdr3_length: 17; j_call: TRBJ1-1; cdr3_nt: TGTGCCAGCAGTCCGACAAAAGGGGCGGCGAGGAACACTGAAGCTTTCTTT; cdr3_aa: CASSPTKGAARNTEAFF
clone_size: .; v_call: TRBV30; d_call: TRBD1; cdr3_length: 12; j_call: TRBJ2-7; cdr3_nt: TGTGCCTGTGGGACAGGGCCCTACGAGCAGTACTTC; cdr3_aa: CACGTGPYEQYF
clone_size: .; v_call: TRBV29-1; d_call: .; cdr3_length: 11; j_call: TRBJ1-2; cdr3_nt: TGCAGCGTTGGGCAGAACTATGGCTACACCTTC; cdr3_aa: CSVGQNYGYTF
clone_size: .; v_call: TRBV9; d_call: TRBD1; cdr3_length: 16; j_call: TRBJ2-1; cdr3_nt: TGTGCCAGCAGCGTAACAGGGGGCGCTTTGGACAATGAGCAGTTCTTC; cdr3_aa: CASSVTGGALDNEQFF
clone_size: .; v_call: TRBV4-3; d_call: .; cdr3_length: 14; j_call: TRBJ2-5; cdr3_nt: TGCGCCAGCAGCCAAGGGGTCGGGGGAGAGACCCAGTACTTC; cdr3_aa: CASSQGVGGETQYF
clone_size: .; v_call: TRBV29-1; d_call: .; cdr3_length: 12; j_call: TRBJ1-2; cdr3_nt: TGCAGCGTTGGCCGACAGGAGGAGACTTACACCTTC; cdr3_aa: CSVGRQEETYTF
clone_size: .; v_call: TRBV14; d_call: .; cdr3_length: 15; j_call: TRBJ2-5; cdr3_nt: TGTGCCAGCAGCCAAGTTCAACGGTTGAAAGAGACCCAGTACTTC; cdr3_aa: CASSQVQRLKETQYF
clone_size: .; v_call: TRBV7-5; d_call: .; cdr3_length: 20; j_call: TRBJ1-3; cdr3_nt: TGTGCCAGAAGCTTAGCGGTTTCGGACAGGGGATCCTACTCTGGAAACACCATATATTTT; cdr3_aa: CARSLAVSDRGSYSGNTIYF
clone_size: .; v_call: TRBV6-6; d_call: TRBD2; cdr3_length: 16; j_call: TRBJ2-1; cdr3_nt: TGTGCCAGCAGCGGAAGACTAGCGGGTTCCTACAATGAGCAGTTCTTC; cdr3_aa: CASSGRLAGSYNEQFF
clone_size: once; v_call: TRBV27; d_call: .; cdr3_length: 16; j_call: TRBJ1-4; cdr3_nt: TGTGCCAGCAGTTTATCTCTTGGGGCTGGTAATGAAAAACTGTTTTTT; cdr3_aa: CASSLSLGAGNEKLFF
clone_size: .; v_call: TRBV28; d_call: .; cdr3_length: 14; j_call: TRBJ2-3; cdr3_nt: TGTGCCAGCAGCCGGGTCCGGGTCACAGATACGCAGTATTTT; cdr3_aa: CASSRVRVTDTQYF
clone_size: once; v_call: TRBV15; d_call: .; cdr3_length: 14; j_call: TRBJ2-3; cdr3_nt: TGTGCCACCAGCAGACCACCTACCCAAGATACGCAGTATTTT; cdr3_aa: CATSRPPTQDTQYF
clone_size: .; v_call: TRBV11-2; d_call: TRBD2; cdr3_length: 15; j_call: TRBJ2-5; cdr3_nt: TGTGCCAGCAGCGTAGCGGGAGGGGTCCTCGAGACCCAGTACTTC; cdr3_aa: CASSVAGGVLETQYF
clone_size: .; v_call: TRBV6-5; d_call: .; cdr3_length: 15; j_call: TRBJ2-7; cdr3_nt: TGTGCCAGCAGTTACAGGGGTGCCGGAGGGAACGAGCAGTACTTC; cdr3_aa: CASSYRGAGGNEQYF
clone_size: .; v_call: TRBV6-5; d_call: .; cdr3_length: 13; j_call: TRBJ1-6; cdr3_nt: TGTGCCAGCACGAATTCAGGCAATTCACCCCTCCACTTT; cdr3_aa: CASTNSGNSPLHF
clone_size: .; v_call: TRBV4-3; d_call: .; cdr3_length: 16; j_call: TRBJ1-2; cdr3_nt: TGCGCCAGCAGCCATCAGTATCCCCTAGTTGACTATGGCTACACCTTC; cdr3_aa: CASSHQYPLVDYGYTF
clone_size: .; v_call: TRBV7-9; d_call: TRBD2; cdr3_length: 13; j_call: TRBJ2-1; cdr3_nt: TGTGCCAGCAGCTTTAGCGGGGACAATGAGCAGTTCTTC; cdr3_aa: CASSFSGDNEQFF
clone_size: .; v_call: TRBV28; d_call: TRBD2; cdr3_length: 15; j_call: TRBJ2-7; cdr3_nt: TGTGCCAGCAGTTTACCCTCTAGCGGGAGTAAGGCGCAGTACTTC; cdr3_aa: CASSLPSSGSKAQYF
clone_size: .; v_call: TRBV7-2; d_call: .; cdr3_length: 15; j_call: TRBJ1-2; cdr3_nt: TGTGCCAGCAGCCCCGGGACAACTTTGGCTGATGGCTACACCTTC; cdr3_aa: CASSPGTTLADGYTF
clone_size: .; v_call: TRBV9; d_call: TRBD1; cdr3_length: 14; j_call: TRBJ2-3; cdr3_nt: TGTGCCAGCAGCGCACAGGGGTTCACAGATACGCAGTATTTT; cdr3_aa: CASSAQGFTDTQYF
clone_size: once; v_call: TRBV6-1; d_call: .; cdr3_length: 15; j_call: TRBJ1-5; cdr3_nt: TGTGCCAGCAGGACCGTGGGGCGTAATGAACAGCCCCAGCATTTT; cdr3_aa: CASRTVGRNEQPQHF
clone_size: .; v_call: TRBV6-1; d_call: TRBD2; cdr3_length: 15; j_call: TRBJ2-7; cdr3_nt: TGTGCCAGCAGTGAGGGACTAGCGGGGGCCTACGAGCAGTACTTC; cdr3_aa: CASSEGLAGAYEQYF
clone_size: .; v_call: TRBV7-3; d_call: .; cdr3_length: 13; j_call: TRBJ2-5; cdr3_nt: TGTGCCAGCAGCCGAGACAATTCGGAGACCCAGTACTTC; cdr3_aa: CASSRDNSETQYF
clone_size: few; v_call: TRBV6-1; d_call: .; cdr3_length: 14; j_call: TRBJ2-5; cdr3_nt: TGTGCCAGCAGCCTAGGACACACTCAAGAGACCCAGTACTTC; cdr3_aa: CASSLGHTQETQYF
clone_size: .; v_call: TRBV4-2; d_call: TRBD1; cdr3_length: 15; j_call: TRBJ1-1; cdr3_nt: TGTGCCAGCAGCCAAACACAGGGGAAATACACTGAAGCTTTCTTT; cdr3_aa: CASSQTQGKYTEAFF